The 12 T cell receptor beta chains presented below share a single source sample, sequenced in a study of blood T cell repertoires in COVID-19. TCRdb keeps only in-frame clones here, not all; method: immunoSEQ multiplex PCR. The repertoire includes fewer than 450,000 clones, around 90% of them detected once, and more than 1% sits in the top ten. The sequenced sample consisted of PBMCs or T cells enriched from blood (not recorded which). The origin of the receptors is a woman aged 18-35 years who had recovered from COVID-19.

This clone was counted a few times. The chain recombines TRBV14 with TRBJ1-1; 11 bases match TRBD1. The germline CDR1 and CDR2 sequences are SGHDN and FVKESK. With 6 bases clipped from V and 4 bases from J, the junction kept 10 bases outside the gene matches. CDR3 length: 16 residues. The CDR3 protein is CASRPSGQGDPTEAFF. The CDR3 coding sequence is TGTGCCAGCAGGCCCTCGGGACAGGGGGATCCCACTGAAGCTTTCTTT.

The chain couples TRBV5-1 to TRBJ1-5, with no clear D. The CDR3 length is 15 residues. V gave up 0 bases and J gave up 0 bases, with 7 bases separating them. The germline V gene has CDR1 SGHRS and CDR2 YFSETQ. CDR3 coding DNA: TGCGCCAGCAGCTTGGCCGGGTATAGCAATCAGCCCCAGCATTTT. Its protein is CASSLAGYSNQPQHF.

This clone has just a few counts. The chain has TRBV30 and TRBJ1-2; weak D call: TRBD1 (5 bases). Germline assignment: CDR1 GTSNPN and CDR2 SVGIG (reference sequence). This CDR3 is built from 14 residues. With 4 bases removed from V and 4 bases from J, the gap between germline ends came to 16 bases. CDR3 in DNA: TGTGCCTGGACCGGACATCTCGTGGGCTATGGCTACACCTTC. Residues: CAWTGHLVGYGYTF.

The CDR3 reads CASSVGGGWTEAFF. CDR3 sequence (DNA): TGTGCCAGTAGTGTGGGAGGGGGTTGGACTGAAGCTTTCTTT. V is TRBV19 and J is TRBJ1-1; D is perhaps TRBD1 (6 bases). The CDR3 loop spans 14 amino acids. V was shortened by 5 bases and J by 5 bases, with 15 bases between the two germline ends. CDR1 is LNHDA, CDR2 SQIVND, per germline (reference sequence).

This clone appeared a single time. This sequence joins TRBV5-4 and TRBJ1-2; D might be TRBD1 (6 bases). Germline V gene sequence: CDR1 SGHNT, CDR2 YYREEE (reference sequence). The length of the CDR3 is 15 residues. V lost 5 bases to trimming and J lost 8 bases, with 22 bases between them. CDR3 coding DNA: TGTGCCAGCAGTATCACAGGGAGTTGGTTCTACGGCTACACCTTC. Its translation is CASSITGSWFYGYTF.

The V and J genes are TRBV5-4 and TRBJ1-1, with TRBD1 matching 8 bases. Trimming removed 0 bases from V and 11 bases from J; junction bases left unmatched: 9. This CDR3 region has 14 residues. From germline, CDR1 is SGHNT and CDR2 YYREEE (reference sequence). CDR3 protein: CASSLDTGGSSAFF. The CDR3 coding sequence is TGTGCCAGCAGCTTGGATACAGGGGGTTCATCTGCTTTCTTT.

CDR3 coding DNA: TGTGCCAGTTCTACGGGGGGAGGAGACACTGAAGCTTTCTTT. As protein: CASSTGGGDTEAFF. The chain couples TRBV19 to TRBJ1-1, with a tentative D call TRBD1 (5 bases). From germline, CDR1 is LNHDA and CDR2 SQIVND (reference sequence). This CDR3 contains 14 residues. V lost 8 bases, J lost 3 bases, and 16 bases lay in between.

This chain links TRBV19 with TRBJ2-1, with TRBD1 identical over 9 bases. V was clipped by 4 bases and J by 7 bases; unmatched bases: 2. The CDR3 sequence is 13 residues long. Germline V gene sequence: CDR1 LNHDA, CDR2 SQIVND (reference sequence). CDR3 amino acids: CASSTGQGNEQFF. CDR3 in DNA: TGTGCCAGTAGTACAGGACAGGGGAATGAGCAGTTCTTC.

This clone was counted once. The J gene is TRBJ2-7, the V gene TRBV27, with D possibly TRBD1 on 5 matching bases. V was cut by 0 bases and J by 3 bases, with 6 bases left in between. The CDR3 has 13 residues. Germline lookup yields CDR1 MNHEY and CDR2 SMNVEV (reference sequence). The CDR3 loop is CASSLSQGYEQYF. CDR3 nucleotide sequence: TGTGCCAGCAGTTTATCCCAGGGCTACGAGCAGTACTTC.

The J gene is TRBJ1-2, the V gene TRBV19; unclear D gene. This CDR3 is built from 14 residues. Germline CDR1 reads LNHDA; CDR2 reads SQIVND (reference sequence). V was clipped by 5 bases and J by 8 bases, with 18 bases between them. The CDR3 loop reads CASSPTGVLKGYTF. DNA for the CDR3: TGTGCCAGTAGTCCGACGGGAGTTCTAAAAGGCTACACCTTC.

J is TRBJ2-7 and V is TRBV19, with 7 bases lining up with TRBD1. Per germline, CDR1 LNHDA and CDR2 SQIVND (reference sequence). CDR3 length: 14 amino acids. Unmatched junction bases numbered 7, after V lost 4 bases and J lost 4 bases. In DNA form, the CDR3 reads TGTGCCAGTAGTACGGTCCCGACAGGGTACGAGCAGTACTTC. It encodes CASSTVPTGYEQYF.

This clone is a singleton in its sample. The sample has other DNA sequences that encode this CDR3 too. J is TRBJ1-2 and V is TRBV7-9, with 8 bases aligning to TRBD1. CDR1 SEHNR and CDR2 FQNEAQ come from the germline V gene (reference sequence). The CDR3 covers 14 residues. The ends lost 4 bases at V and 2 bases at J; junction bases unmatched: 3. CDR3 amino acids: CASSYNRGNYGYTF. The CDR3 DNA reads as TGTGCCAGCAGCTACAACAGGGGGAACTATGGCTACACCTTC.